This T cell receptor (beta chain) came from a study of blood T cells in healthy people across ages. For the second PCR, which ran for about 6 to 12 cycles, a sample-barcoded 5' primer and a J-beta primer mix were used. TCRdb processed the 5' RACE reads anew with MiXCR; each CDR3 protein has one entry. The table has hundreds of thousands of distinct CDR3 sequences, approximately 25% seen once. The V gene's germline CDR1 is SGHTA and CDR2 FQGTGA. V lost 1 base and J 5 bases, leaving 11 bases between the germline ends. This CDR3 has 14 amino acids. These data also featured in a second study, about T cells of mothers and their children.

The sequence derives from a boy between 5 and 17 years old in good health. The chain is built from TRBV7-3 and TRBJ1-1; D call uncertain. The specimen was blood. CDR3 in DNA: TGTGCCAGCAGCTTAAGGGCCCCACTAACTGAAGCTTTCTTT. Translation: CASSLRAPLTEAFF.